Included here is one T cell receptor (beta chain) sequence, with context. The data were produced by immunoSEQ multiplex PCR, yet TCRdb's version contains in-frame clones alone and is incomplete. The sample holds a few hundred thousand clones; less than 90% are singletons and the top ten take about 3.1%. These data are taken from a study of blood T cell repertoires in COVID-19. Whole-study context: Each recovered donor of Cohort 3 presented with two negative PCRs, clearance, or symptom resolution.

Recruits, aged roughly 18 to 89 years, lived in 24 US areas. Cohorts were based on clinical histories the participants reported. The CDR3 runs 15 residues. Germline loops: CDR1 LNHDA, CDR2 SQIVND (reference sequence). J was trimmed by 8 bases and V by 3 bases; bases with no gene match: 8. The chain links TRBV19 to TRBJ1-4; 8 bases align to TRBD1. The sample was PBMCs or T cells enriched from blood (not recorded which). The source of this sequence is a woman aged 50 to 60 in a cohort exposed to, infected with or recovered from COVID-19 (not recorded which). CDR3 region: CASSIQTGGNEKLFF. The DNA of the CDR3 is TGTGCCAGTAGTATCCAAACAGGGGGAAACGAAAAACTGTTTTTT. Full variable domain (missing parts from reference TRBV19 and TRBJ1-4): DGGITQSPKYLFRKEGQNVTLSCEQNLNHDAMYWYRQDPGQGLRLIYYSQIVNDFQKGDIAEGYSVSREKKESFPLTVTSAQKNPTAFYLCASSIQTGGNEKLFFGSGTQLSVL.